The 20 T cell receptor beta chains below come from one sample, sequenced in a study of T cell clonality in common variable immunodeficiency. Study-wide points: Reportedly, TCR beta sequences from common variable immunodeficiency showed fewer deletions and N-nucleotide insertions.

TCRdb keeps only in-frame clones here, not all; method: immunoSEQ multiplex PCR. Observed are tens of thousands of clones, no singletons, with the top ten taking 3.2%. Antigen specificity for these receptors is unknown. Sequencing used peripheral blood mononuclear cells. Receptor source: a human donor with common variable immunodeficiency.

This clone was detected only a few times. The read comes to an end 3 residues before the CDR3 does, leaving the germline J gene to fill in the end. The chain joins TRBV2 to TRBJ2-7; 9 nucleotides align to TRBD2. Trimming cost V 6 bases and J 5 bases; bases outside gene matches: 2. The CDR3 has 12 amino acids. Germline V gene lookup returns CDR1 SNHLY and CDR2 FYNNEI. CDR3 DNA (partial): TGTGCCAGCAGGGCGGGAGGGCACGAG. Its translation is CASRAGGHE. In full, the CDR3 reads CASRAGGHEQYF.

This clone was counted a few times. The observed sequence ends 3 residues before the CDR3 terminus, with the missing tail filled in from the germline J gene. V and J are TRBV6-2 or TRBV6-3 and TRBJ1-1, with a tentative D call TRBD1 (5 bases). Between the trimmed V and J ends, which lost 0 bases and 1 base, there was a span of 15 bases. The CDR3 runs 17 residues. The V gene's germline CDR1 is MNHEY and CDR2 SVGEGT. This chain's CDR3 is CASSYSRDKRGNTEAFF. Partial CDR3 DNA: TGTGCCAGCAGTTACTCGAGAGACAAAAGGGGGAACACTGAA.

Many counts were recorded for this clone. Read sequence stops 3 residues before the CDR3 end, and the germline J gene provides the missing end. The gene calls are TRBV20-1 and TRBJ2-2; 11 positions match TRBD2. The CDR3 runs to 14 residues. Germline V gives CDR1 DFQATT, CDR2 SNEGSKA (reference sequence). Trimming removed 2 bases from V and 4 bases from J; junction bases left unmatched: 0. Incomplete CDR3 DNA: TGCAGTGCTAGACTAGCGGGAGGCACCGGGGAG. Translated: CSARLAGGTGE. The full CDR3 protein reads CSARLAGGTGELFF.

Ten or more counts support this clone. The read terminates 3 residues before the CDR3 end, so the remaining end is supplied by the germline J gene. The V gene is TRBV7-3, the J gene TRBJ2-3; D not certain. The CDR3 runs 13 residues. Germline-derived CDR1 and CDR2 are SGHTA and FQGTGA. Trimming removed 4 bases at V and 2 bases at J, with 7 bases between. The CDR3 sequence: CASSWSNTDTQYF. Partial CDR3 DNA: TGTGCCAGCAGCTGGTCTAACACAGATACG.

Of note for this clone: The read ends 3 residues early relative to the CDR3; the germline J gene fills the gap. The chain uses TRBV7-8 and TRBJ2-5, with unresolved D. The CDR3 spans 16 residues. Trimming left V 0 bases short and J 5 bases short, with 16 bases between. Germline CDR1 SGHVS, CDR2 FQNEAQ. The CDR3 sequence: CASSLAGLPPRETQYF. CDR3 bases read: TGTGCCAGCAGCTTAGCAGGGCTACCTCCCCGGGAGACC. Together with reference TRBV7-8 and TRBJ2-5, the CDR3 gives the full variable domain: GAGVSQSPRYKVAKRGQDVALRCDPISGHVSLFWYQQALGQGPEFLTYFQNEAQLDKSGLPSDRFFAERPEGSVSTLKIQRTQQEDSAVYLCASSLAGLPPRETQYFGPGTRLLVL.

This clone was observed at least ten times. The CDR3 end falls 3 residues outside the read, so it is completed with the germline J gene. The chain uses TRBV7-9 and TRBJ2-7; no clear D gene. CDR1 and CDR2 from the germline V gene are SEHNR and FQNEAQ (reference sequence). V lost 2 bases and J 6 bases, leaving 11 bases between the germline ends. The CDR3 runs to 13 residues. CDR3 DNA (partial): TGTGCCAGCAGCTTATCGCCTACCACCGAG. Translated, it gives CASSLSPTTE. The whole CDR3 region reads CASSLSPTTEQYF.

This clone occurred many times. Coverage ceases 3 residues before the CDR3 finishes, and the germline J gene fills in the end. V is TRBV18 and J is TRBJ2-7; 8 nucleotides align to TRBD1. The CDR3 is 14 residues long. Per germline, CDR1 KGHSH and CDR2 LQKENI. The junction had 3 bases not matched to a gene; V was cut back by 4 bases and J by 1 base. The CDR3 DNA, read in part, is TGTGCCAGCTCACGCGGGACAGGATCCTACGAG. Its protein product is CASSRGTGSYE. The whole CDR3 protein is CASSRGTGSYEQYF.

A remark on this clone: The CDR3 extends 3 residues past the end of the read, so its final part is completed from the germline J gene. This chain links TRBV5-5 with TRBJ1-1; the match to TRBD1 covers 10 bases. J lost 1 base, V lost 4 bases, and 4 bases had no gene match. The CDR3 covers 15 residues. Germline CDR1 SGHKS, CDR2 YYEKEE (reference sequence). The sequenced CDR3 bases are TGTGCCAGCAGCCGACAGGGGGCAGGGAACACTGAA. It encodes CASSRQGAGNTE. The complete CDR3 reads CASSRQGAGNTEAFF.

The covered CDR3 bases are TGTGCCAGCAGCTTAGGCTGGGACAGCTACGAG. It encodes CASSLGWDSYE. In full, the CDR3 is CASSLGWDSYEQYF. The chain combines TRBV11-2 with TRBJ2-7; 7 bases map to TRBD1. The sequence runs out 3 residues before the end of the CDR3; the remainder is reconstructed from the germline J gene. This CDR3 region has 14 residues. CDR1 and CDR2 from the germline V gene are SGHAT and FQNNGV. V shed 1 base, J shed 3 bases, and the junction held 3 bases outside the gene matches.

This clone was seen many times. Read coverage stops 3 residues before the CDR3 terminus; the germline J gene supplies the remainder. The J gene is TRBJ2-3, the V gene TRBV7-2; TRBD2 is a possible D gene (5 bases). Germline values: CDR1 SGHTA, CDR2 FQGNSA. Trimming cost V 2 bases and J 0 bases, with 9 bases left between them. CDR3 size: 15 residues. This chain's CDR3 is CASSLWRASTDTQYF. The DNA read from the CDR3 is TGTGCCAGCAGCTTATGGCGGGCGAGCACAGATACG.

A remark on this clone: The CDR3 end lies 3 residues beyond the end of the read and is filled in from the germline J gene. The chain has TRBV2 and TRBJ1-1; 10 nucleotides match TRBD1. V was clipped by 7 bases and J by 7 bases; unmatched bases: 9. The germline CDR1 and CDR2 sequences are SNHLY and FYNNEI. The CDR3 is 14 amino acids. The CDR3 loop reads CASTRTGGDDEAFF. The sequenced CDR3 bases are TGTGCCAGCACCCGGACAGGGGGGGATGATGAA.

About this clone: The DNA ends 3 residues before the CDR3 does, and the rest of the CDR3 is filled in from the germline J gene. The chain combines TRBV7-8 with TRBJ2-7; a possible D gene is TRBD1 (6 bases). The germline V gene encodes CDR1 SGHVS and CDR2 FQNEAQ. CDR3 size: 15 residues. Deletions cut 2 bases from V and 6 bases from J, with 17 bases between. CDR3 protein: CASSLLENTGTEQYF. CDR3 bases read: TGTGCCAGCAGCTTATTAGAGAACACAGGGACCGAG.

To note about this clone: Sequencing ends 3 residues short of the CDR3 end; the germline J gene provides the rest. The chain combines TRBV19 with TRBJ2-3, with D possibly being TRBD2 (6 bases). The V gene lost 3 bases and the J gene lost 5 bases, with 24 bases spanning the gap. Germline-derived CDR1 and CDR2 are LNHDA and SQIVND (reference sequence). This CDR3 contains 18 residues. Partial CDR3 DNA: TGTGCCAGTAGTATTAGGGACTTCTCGGAAGTGAGGGGAGATACG. Protein product: CASSIRDFSEVRGDT. From start to end, the CDR3 is CASSIRDFSEVRGDTQYF.

This clone was counted a few times. The CDR3 end falls 3 residues outside the read, so it is completed with the germline J gene. Within the sample, other DNA sequences also encode this same CDR3. The chain uses TRBV19 and TRBJ1-5, with unresolved D. Deletions cut 3 bases from V and 2 bases from J, with 5 bases between. CDR1 is LNHDA, CDR2 SQIVND, per germline (reference sequence). The CDR3 runs to 13 residues. The CDR3 DNA, read in part, is TGTGCCAGTAGTATTAAGGGCAATCAGCCC. Encoded protein: CASSIKGNQP. The whole CDR3 protein is CASSIKGNQPQHF.

CDR3 bases read: TGCAGTGCTAGAAGGGGACAGGGGGTCGGCGAG. Translated, it gives CSARRGQGVGE. The full CDR3 protein is CSARRGQGVGEQYF. V and J are TRBV20-1 and TRBJ2-7; TRBD1 matches at 11 bases. Read data end 3 residues before the CDR3 end; the end is taken from the germline J gene. The V gene's germline CDR1 is DFQATT and CDR2 SNEGSKA (reference sequence). J gave up 6 bases and V 2 bases, and 6 bases lay outside the gene matches. The CDR3 is 14 residues long.

This clone was counted between two and nine times. The sequence runs out 3 residues before the end of the CDR3; the remainder is reconstructed from the germline J gene. The rearrangement links TRBV2 to TRBJ2-7; the D is unclear. This CDR3 has 13 residues. Trimming shortened V by 3 bases and J by 3 bases, and 9 bases separated the two germline ends. Germline values: CDR1 SNHLY, CDR2 FYNNEI. The CDR3 sequence: CASSDRVFYEQYF. Incomplete CDR3 DNA: TGTGCCAGCAGTGATAGGGTATTCTACGAG.

This clone was observed many times. The CDR3 end falls 3 residues outside the read, so it is completed with the germline J gene. The V gene is TRBV30, the J gene TRBJ1-1; D gene uncertain. Trimming removed 0 bases from V and 4 bases from J, with 12 bases in between. CDR1 is GTSNPN and CDR2 is SVGIG in the germline V gene (reference sequence). This CDR3 is 14 amino acids long. The CDR3 bases that were read are TGTGCCTGGAGTGTAGGAGGGTCGATCACTGAA. It translates to CAWSVGGSITE. The whole CDR3 sequence is CAWSVGGSITEAFF.

This clone occurred many times. The read stops 3 residues short of the end of the CDR3; the missing end is completed from the germline J gene. The rearrangement joins TRBV10-3 to TRBJ2-1; 9 bases match TRBD2. Germline CDR1 reads ENHRY; CDR2 reads SYGVKD. There are 16 residues in the CDR3. With 6 bases clipped from V and 0 bases from J, the junction kept 6 bases outside the gene matches. The sequenced part of the CDR3 DNA is TGTGCCATCAGACCGAATAGCGGGAGCTCCTACAATGAG. This sequence encodes CAIRPNSGSSYNE. The CDR3 as a whole reads CAIRPNSGSSYNEQFF.

About this clone: The read stops 3 residues short of the end of the CDR3; the missing end is completed from the germline J gene. The rearrangement uses TRBV30 and TRBJ2-7; D possibly corresponds to TRBD2 (5 bases). V was cut by 3 bases and J by 2 bases, with 8 bases left in between. The V gene's germline CDR1 is GTSNPN and CDR2 SVGIG (reference sequence). The CDR3 totals 12 residues. CDR3 protein: CAWRRGAYEQYF. CDR3 DNA, as far as it was read: TGTGCCTGGAGACGGGGAGCCTACGAG.

On this clone: Coverage ceases 3 residues before the CDR3 finishes, and the germline J gene fills in the end. V and J are TRBV19 and TRBJ2-2, with 9 bases fitting TRBD1. The CDR3 runs to 18 residues. The V segment lost 4 bases and the J segment 4 bases; nucleotides outside the gene matches: 13. Per germline, CDR1 LNHDA and CDR2 SQIVND (reference sequence). The part of the CDR3 DNA that was read is TGTGCCAGTAGTACCAGGGACAGGGTGAGCCTCGGCACCGGGGAG. Translating it yields CASSTRDRVSLGTGE. In full, the CDR3 is CASSTRDRVSLGTGELFF.